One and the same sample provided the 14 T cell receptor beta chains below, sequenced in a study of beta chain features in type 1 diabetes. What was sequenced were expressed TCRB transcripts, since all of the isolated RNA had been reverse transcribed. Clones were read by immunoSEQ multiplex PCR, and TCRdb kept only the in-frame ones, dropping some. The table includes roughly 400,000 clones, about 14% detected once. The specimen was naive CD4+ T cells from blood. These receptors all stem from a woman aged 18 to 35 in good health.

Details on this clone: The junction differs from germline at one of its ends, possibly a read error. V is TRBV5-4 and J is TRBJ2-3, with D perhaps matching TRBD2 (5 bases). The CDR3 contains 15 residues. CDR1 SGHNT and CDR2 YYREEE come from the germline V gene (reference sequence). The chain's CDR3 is CASSQAPDSTDTQYF. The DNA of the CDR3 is TGCGCCAGCAGCCAAGCTCCGGACTCCACAGATACGCAGTATTTT.

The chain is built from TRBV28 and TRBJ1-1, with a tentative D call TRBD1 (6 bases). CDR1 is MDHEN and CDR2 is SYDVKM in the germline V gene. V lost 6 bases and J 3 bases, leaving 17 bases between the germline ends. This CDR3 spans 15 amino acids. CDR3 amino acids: CASSGPRTADTEAFF. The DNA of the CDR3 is TGTGCCAGCAGCGGACCGCGGACAGCGGACACTGAAGCTTTCTTT.

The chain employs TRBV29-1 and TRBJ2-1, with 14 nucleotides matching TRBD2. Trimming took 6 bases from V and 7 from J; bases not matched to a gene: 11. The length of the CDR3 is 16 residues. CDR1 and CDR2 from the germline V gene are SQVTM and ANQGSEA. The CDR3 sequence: CSVAGAWTSGRNEQFF. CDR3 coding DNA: TGCAGCGTCGCCGGGGCATGGACTAGCGGGAGGAATGAGCAGTTCTTC.

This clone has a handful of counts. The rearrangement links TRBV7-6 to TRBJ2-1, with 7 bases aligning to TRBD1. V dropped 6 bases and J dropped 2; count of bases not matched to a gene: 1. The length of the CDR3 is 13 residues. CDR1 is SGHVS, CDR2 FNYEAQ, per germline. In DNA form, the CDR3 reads TGTGCCAGCAGGGGACAGCCCTACAATGAGCAGTTCTTC. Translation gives CASRGQPYNEQFF.

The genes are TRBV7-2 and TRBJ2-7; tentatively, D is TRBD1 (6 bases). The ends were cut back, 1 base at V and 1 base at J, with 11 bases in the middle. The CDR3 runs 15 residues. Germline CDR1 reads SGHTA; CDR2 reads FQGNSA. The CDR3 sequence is CASSLGRQVSYEQYF. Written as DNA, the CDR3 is TGTGCCAGCAGCTTAGGCCGACAGGTTTCCTACGAGCAGTACTTC.

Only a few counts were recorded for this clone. The chain's CDR3 is CASSQVPLATPDNEQFF. The CDR3 nucleotides read TGCGCCAGCAGCCAAGTCCCCCTAGCAACACCTGACAATGAGCAGTTCTTC. The J gene is TRBJ2-1, the V gene TRBV4-1, with D possibly matching TRBD2 (5 bases). Trimming pared 1 base from V and 5 bases from J, leaving 18 bases between. CDR1 is MGHRA and CDR2 is YSYEKL in the germline V gene. The CDR3 runs 17 residues.

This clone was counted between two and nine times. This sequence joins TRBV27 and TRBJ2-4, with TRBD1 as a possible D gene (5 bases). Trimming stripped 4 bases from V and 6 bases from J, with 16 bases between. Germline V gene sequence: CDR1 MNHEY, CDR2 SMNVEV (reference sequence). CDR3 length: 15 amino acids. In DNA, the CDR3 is TGTGCCAGCAGTTCAGGGATCAACTTCGGAAACATTCAGTACTTC. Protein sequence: CASSSGINFGNIQYF.

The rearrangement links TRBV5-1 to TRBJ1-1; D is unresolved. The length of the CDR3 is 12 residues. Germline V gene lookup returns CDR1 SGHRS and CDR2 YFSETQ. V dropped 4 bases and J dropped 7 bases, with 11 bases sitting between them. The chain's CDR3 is CASSVNGDEAFF. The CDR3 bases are TGCGCCAGCAGCGTCAACGGGGATGAAGCTTTCTTT.

CDR3 nucleotide sequence: TGTGCCAGCTCAGGGACCGGGACAGCTAACTATGGCTACACCTTC. This gives the protein CASSGTGTANYGYTF. The gene calls are TRBV18 and TRBJ1-2; 7 bases are a match to TRBD1. Germline CDR1 is KGHSH and CDR2 is LQKENI. The CDR3 consists of 15 residues. V gave up 5 bases and J gave up 0 bases; unmatched junction bases: 6.

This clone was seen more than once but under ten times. The CDR3 sequence: CASSTSGNEQFF. In DNA, the CDR3 is TGTGCCAGTAGTACCTCAGGGAATGAGCAGTTCTTC. The chain is built from TRBV19 and TRBJ2-1; weak D call: TRBD1 (5 bases). The V gene's germline CDR1 is LNHDA and CDR2 SQIVND (reference sequence). V was cut by 4 bases and J by 7 bases, with 8 bases left in between. This CDR3 spans 12 amino acids.

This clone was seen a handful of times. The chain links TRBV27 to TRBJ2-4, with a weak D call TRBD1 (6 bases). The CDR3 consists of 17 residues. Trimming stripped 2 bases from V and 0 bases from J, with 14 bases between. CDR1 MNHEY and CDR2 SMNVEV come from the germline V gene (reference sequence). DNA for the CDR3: TGTGCCAGCAGTTTAGGAGGACAGACCTTAGCCAAAAACATTCAGTACTTC. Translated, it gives CASSLGGQTLAKNIQYF.

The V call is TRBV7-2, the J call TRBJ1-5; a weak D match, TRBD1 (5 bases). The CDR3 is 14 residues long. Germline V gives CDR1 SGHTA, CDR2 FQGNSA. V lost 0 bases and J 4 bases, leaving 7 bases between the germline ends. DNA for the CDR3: TGTGCCAGCAGCTTAGCCAGGGCAAATCAGCCCCAGCATTTT. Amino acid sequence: CASSLARANQPQHF.

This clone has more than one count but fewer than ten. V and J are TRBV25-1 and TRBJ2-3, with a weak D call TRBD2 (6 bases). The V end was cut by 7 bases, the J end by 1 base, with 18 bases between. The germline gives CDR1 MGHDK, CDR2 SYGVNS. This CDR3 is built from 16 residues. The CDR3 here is CASTPPPGAGTDTQYF. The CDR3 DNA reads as TGTGCCAGCACCCCTCCTCCGGGAGCGGGCACAGATACGCAGTATTTT.

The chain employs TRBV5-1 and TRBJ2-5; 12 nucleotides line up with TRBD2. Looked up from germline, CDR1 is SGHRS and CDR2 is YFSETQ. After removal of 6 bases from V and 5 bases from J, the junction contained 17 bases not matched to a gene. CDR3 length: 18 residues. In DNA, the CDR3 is TGCGCCAGCACCCCCCGGACTAGCGGGATGTCGCTTGTTGAGACCCAGTACTTC. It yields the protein CASTPRTSGMSLVETQYF.